Shown below are 22 T cell receptor beta chains from a single sample sequenced in a study of cytomegalovirus exposure and HLA in healthy donors. The primer mix had 60 Vbeta and 13 Jbeta primers. TCRdb's table, derived via immunoSEQ multiplex PCR, lists solely in-frame clones and lacks some. The data contain roughly 200,000 clones, around 82% of them singletons. Sequencing was performed on PBMCs. The receptors here all came from a man aged 35 to 55 in good health and CMV-seropositive.

This chain uses TRBV27 with TRBJ2-2; 7 bases fit TRBD1. This CDR3 is 18 amino acids long. CDR1 and CDR2 from the germline V gene are MNHEY and SMNVEV (reference sequence). The V and J ends lost 4 bases and 6 bases, in that order; junction bases with no gene match: 17. The CDR3 DNA follows: TGTGCCAGCAGTTCCACCGGGACAGCTAATTTCTTCGCCGGGGAGCTGTTTTTT. This codes for CASSSTGTANFFAGELFF.

The chain uses TRBV2 and TRBJ1-2; D call uncertain. Germline lookup yields CDR1 SNHLY and CDR2 FYNNEI. Trimming stripped 3 bases from V and 3 bases from J, with 8 bases between. The length of the CDR3 is 13 residues. The CDR3 DNA reads as TGTGCCAGCAGTGATTCTACCTACTATGGCTACACCTTC. Protein: CASSDSTYYGYTF.

The V and J genes are TRBV2 and TRBJ2-5; 15 bases line up with TRBD2. The length of the CDR3 is 17 residues. The germline V gene encodes CDR1 SNHLY and CDR2 FYNNEI. V was pared by 4 bases and J by 5 bases, with 8 bases of the junction left unmatched. CDR3 nucleotide sequence: TGTGCCAGCAGTGTAGGGACTAGCGGGAGGAGGTCCGAGACCCAGTACTTC. It codes for CASSVGTSGRRSETQYF.

The V call is TRBV5-1, the J call TRBJ2-7, with a tentative D call TRBD2 (5 bases). Germline V CDR1 and CDR2: SGHRS, YFSETQ. This CDR3 is 12 amino acids long. Trimming removed 0 bases at V and 4 bases at J, with 5 bases between. CDR3 amino acids: CASSLGEYEQYF. In DNA, the CDR3 is TGCGCCAGCAGCTTGGGGGAGTACGAGCAGTACTTC. The full variable domain, in which reference TRBV5-1 and TRBJ2-7 provide the parts outside the CDR3, is KAGVTQTPRYLIKTRGQQVTLSCSPISGHRSVSWYQQTPGQGLQFLFEYFSETQRNKGNFPGRFSGRQFSNSRSEMNVSTLELGDSALYLCASSLGEYEQYFGPGTRLTVT.

V and J are TRBV6-5 and TRBJ2-1, with a weak D call TRBD1 (6 bases). CDR1 is MNHEY and CDR2 is SVGAGI in the germline V gene. Trimming pared 6 bases from V and 10 bases from J, leaving 19 bases between. This CDR3 comprises 14 residues. CDR3 sequence reads: CASRTGTPFREQFF. CDR3 coding DNA: TGTGCCAGCAGAACCGGGACACCTTTCCGAGAGCAGTTCTTC.

The chain links TRBV5-6 to TRBJ1-4; D possibly corresponds to TRBD1 (6 bases). Germline V lookup: CDR1 SGHDT, CDR2 YYEEEE. The CDR3 contains 14 residues. Trimming stripped 4 bases from V and 10 bases from J, with 17 bases between. This CDR3 reads CASSLGGGMRKLFF. For the CDR3, the DNA is TGTGCCAGCAGCCTTGGGGGGGGCATGAGAAAACTGTTTTTT.

The genes are TRBV27 and TRBJ1-2, with D possibly matching TRBD1 (5 bases). This CDR3 contains 15 residues. CDR1 and CDR2 from the germline V gene are MNHEY and SMNVEV (reference sequence). The V end was cut by 2 bases, the J end by 7 bases, with 17 bases between. The CDR3 sequence: CASSLKLNSRGGYTF. The CDR3 coding sequence is TGTGCCAGCAGTTTAAAGCTCAATAGTAGGGGTGGCTACACCTTC.

This chain links TRBV19 with TRBJ1-4, with D maybe TRBD1 (6 bases). The germline V gene encodes CDR1 LNHDA and CDR2 SQIVND (reference sequence). The CDR3 covers 16 residues. Trimming stripped 5 bases from V and 0 bases from J, with 13 bases between. The chain's CDR3 is CASSLGHPTTNEKLFF. The CDR3 DNA reads TGTGCCAGTAGTCTGGGACACCCGACAACTAATGAAAAACTGTTTTTT.

V is TRBV25-1 and J is TRBJ2-2; TRBD1 agrees at 7 bases. The J segment lost 1 base and the V segment lost 1 base, leaving 3 bases of the junction unmatched. Germline V gene data show CDR1 as MGHDK and CDR2 as SYGVNS. The CDR3 runs to 16 residues. CDR3 in amino acids: CASSESRTGNTGELFF. In nucleotides, the CDR3 is TGTGCCAGCAGTGAATCCAGGACAGGGAACACCGGGGAGCTGTTTTTT. Together with reference TRBV25-1 and TRBJ2-2, the CDR3 gives the full variable domain: EADIYQTPRYLVIGTGKKITLECSQTMGHDKMYWYQQDPGMELHLIHYSYGVNSTEKGDLSSESTVSRIRTEHFPLTLESARPSHTSQYLCASSESRTGNTGELFFGEGSRLTVL.

V usage is TRBV7-2 and J usage is TRBJ2-7; tentative D call: TRBD1 (5 bases). Germline CDR1 reads SGHTA; CDR2 reads FQGNSA. This CDR3 comprises 12 residues. V shed 5 bases and J shed 9 bases, with 14 bases lying between them. This CDR3 reads CASSLEDSVQYF. As DNA, the CDR3 is TGTGCCAGCAGCCTCGAAGACAGTGTGCAGTACTTC.

The chain couples TRBV12-5 to TRBJ2-3, with 7 bases that match TRBD2. Germline V gene lookup returns CDR1 LGHNT and CDR2 FRNRAP. V lost 3 bases to trimming and J lost 0 bases; unmatched junction nucleotides: 3. The CDR3 totals 15 residues. The CDR3 nucleotides are TGTGCTAGTGGTTTACTAGCGCGGAGCACAGATACGCAGTATTTT. Residues: CASGLLARSTDTQYF.

The chain couples TRBV7-6 to TRBJ2-4, with D tentatively TRBD1 (5 bases). The ends were cut back, 1 base at V and 5 bases at J, with 15 bases in the middle. CDR3 length: 16 amino acids. Germline loops: CDR1 SGHVS, CDR2 FNYEAQ. The CDR3 DNA reads as TGTGCCAGCAGCTTAGGATCTGCGCAGGGTGAAAACATTCAGTACTTC. This encodes CASSLGSAQGENIQYF.

The chain uses TRBV4-1 and TRBJ2-1; D ambiguous. Germline lookup yields CDR1 MGHRA and CDR2 YSYEKL. V was trimmed by 0 bases and J by 0 bases, leaving 9 bases between them. The CDR3 is 16 amino acids. The CDR3 coding sequence is TGCGCCAGCAGCCAAGATTCAACTATCTCCTACAATGAGCAGTTCTTC. It translates to CASSQDSTISYNEQFF.

V and J are TRBV19 and TRBJ1-1; TRBD1 matches 8 bases. Germline CDR1 and CDR2: LNHDA and SQIVND (reference sequence). There are 14 residues in the CDR3. With 9 bases clipped from V and 6 bases from J, the junction kept 12 bases outside the gene matches. CDR3 nucleotides: TGTGCCAGATCCTCGGCCAGGGGGCGTGCTGAAGCTTTCTTT. Amino acid sequence: CARSSARGRAEAFF.

J is TRBJ2-1 and V is TRBV7-9, with 16 positions matching TRBD2. Looked up from germline, CDR1 is SEHNR and CDR2 is FQNEAQ (reference sequence). V lost 5 bases to trimming and J lost 0 bases; unmatched junction nucleotides: 7. This CDR3 is 19 amino acids long. The DNA of the CDR3 is TGTGCCAGCAGCCCGCCGGGACTAGCGGGAGGGAGCTCCTACAATGAGCAGTTCTTC. Protein: CASSPPGLAGGSSYNEQFF.

This clone was detected once. The J gene is TRBJ2-1, the V gene TRBV9, with 10 positions matching TRBD1. CDR1 and CDR2 from the germline V gene are SGDLS and YYNGEE. This CDR3 spans 15 amino acids. Germline trimming cut 4 bases from V and 15 bases from J; bases unmatched to any gene: 16. The CDR3 is CASSPAGTGVTNVFF. In nucleotides, the CDR3 is TGTGCCAGCAGCCCGGCCGGGACAGGGGTAACTAACGTGTTCTTC.

V gene TRBV4-1 combines with J gene TRBJ2-1, with 16 bases fitting TRBD2. The CDR3 has 19 amino acids. The germline gives CDR1 MGHRA, CDR2 YSYEKL. V gave up 4 bases and J gave up 0 bases; unmatched junction bases: 6. This CDR3 reads CASSRPGLAGGSSYNEQFF. CDR3 sequence (DNA): TGCGCCAGCAGCCGCCCGGGACTAGCGGGGGGGAGCTCCTACAATGAGCAGTTCTTC.

The V and J genes are TRBV28 and TRBJ2-3; 7 nucleotides line up with TRBD1. The CDR3 is made up of 16 amino acids. The germline CDR1 and CDR2 sequences are MDHEN and SYDVKM. V lost 5 bases and J lost 5; bases outside the gene matches: 13. The CDR3 spells CASSPRTGKKGDTQYF. As DNA, the CDR3 is TGTGCCAGCAGTCCGCGGACAGGCAAAAAGGGAGATACGCAGTATTTT.

DNA for the CDR3: TGTGCCAGCAGTGATACAGTACTCTCCTACAATGAGCAGTTCTTC. Its translation is CASSDTVLSYNEQFF. The chain has TRBV28 and TRBJ2-1; D remains unclear. V was trimmed by 5 bases and J by 0 bases, leaving 11 bases between them. CDR1 MDHEN and CDR2 SYDVKM come from the germline V gene. The CDR3 is 15 residues long.

This chain connects TRBV11-2 to TRBJ2-7, with 11 nucleotides matching TRBD1. The germline CDR1 and CDR2 sequences are SGHAT and FQNNGV. The V and J ends lost 5 bases and 2 bases, in that order; junction bases with no gene match: 2. The length of the CDR3 is 14 residues. The CDR3 bases are TGTGCCAGCAGCGCGGGACAGGGGGCCTACGAGCAGTACTTC. It codes for CASSAGQGAYEQYF.

This clone is a singleton in its sample. The chain is built from TRBV5-1 and TRBJ2-5, with 7 bases matching TRBD1. The CDR3 runs 17 residues. Trimming removed 4 bases from V and 5 bases from J; junction bases left unmatched: 17. Germline CDR1 SGHRS, CDR2 YFSETQ. CDR3 nucleotide sequence: TGCGCCAGCAGCGCCCCCAGGGGGACCGTGCGCAGTGAGACCCAGTACTTC. It encodes CASSAPRGTVRSETQYF.

The chain recombines TRBV9 with TRBJ1-3, with a possible D match to TRBD1 (5 bases). There are 15 residues in the CDR3. Germline V CDR1 and CDR2: SGDLS, YYNGEE. V lost 2 bases and J lost 0, with 9 bases in between. CDR3 nucleotides: TGTGCCAGCAGCGTTGACAGTTACTCTGGAAACACCATATATTTT. This gives the protein CASSVDSYSGNTIYF.